What follows are 28 T cell receptor beta chains derived from one specimen sequenced in a study of CD8 T cells in ankylosing spondylitis. Each CDR3 protein gets one entry after TCRdb re-called the 5' RACE reads with MiXCR. The profile covers some 140,000 distinct CDR3 sequences, with under 20% appearing a single time and about 33% taken by the ten largest. Antigen specificity for these receptors is unknown. The study, taken as a whole, reports: Ankylosing spondylitis blood seemed to carry a telltale TCR beta motif made of under ten highly homologous variants.

Sequenced: blood, either unsorted or a sorted T cell fraction (not recorded which). The origin of the receptors is a male donor with ankylosing spondylitis.

This clonotype showed up just a few times. This sequence joins TRBV2 and TRBJ1-1; D unresolved. With 8 bases removed from V and 4 bases from J, the gap between germline ends came to 8 bases. This CDR3 region has 11 residues. Germline V gives CDR1 SNHLY, CDR2 FYNNEI. CDR3 sequence: CASATATEAFF. CDR3 nucleotide sequence: TGTGCCAGCGCTACAGCCACTGAAGCTTTCTTT. The full variable domain, in which reference TRBV2 and TRBJ1-1 provide the parts outside the CDR3, is EPEVTQTPSHQVTQMGQEVILRCVPISNHLYFYWYRQILGQKVEFLVSFYNNEISEKSEIFDDQFSVERPDGSNFTLKIRSTKLEDSAMYFCASATATEAFFGQGTRLTVV.

This clonotype has a count of ten or more. The J gene is TRBJ1-5, the V gene TRBV12-3 or TRBV12-4; D not resolved. CDR3 length: 13 amino acids. V gave up 6 bases and J gave up 6 bases, with 12 bases separating them. The DNA of the CDR3 is TGTGCCAGCAGCACTCAGAGCCTTCAGCCCCAGCATTTT. The encoded protein is CASSTQSLQPQHF.

This clonotype was seen only a few times. This sequence joins TRBV3-1 and TRBJ1-2; D gene ambiguous. The CDR3 consists of 14 residues. The V end lost 0 bases, the J end lost 4 bases, and 9 bases lay between the germline ends. From germline, CDR1 is LGHDT and CDR2 YNNKEL (reference sequence). CDR3 loop: CASSQELAGYGYTF. The CDR3 bases are TGTGCCAGCAGCCAAGAGCTGGCGGGCTATGGCTACACCTTC.

The J gene is TRBJ1-3, the V gene TRBV18; no clear D gene. CDR3 length equals 17 residues. The V end was cut by 4 bases, the J end by 0 bases, with 16 bases between. Germline V CDR1 and CDR2: KGHSH, LQKENI. The DNA for the CDR3 is TGTGCCAGCTCACGAAGACACACTTTGAGCTCTGGAAACACCATATATTTT. Translated: CASSRRHTLSSGNTIYF.

In its sample, this clonotype was seen a few times. This sequence joins TRBV7-6 and TRBJ1-5; 8 nucleotides align to TRBD1. The V gene end was trimmed by 4 bases and the J gene end by 6 bases; junction bases not matched to a gene: 8. This CDR3 is 15 amino acids long. Germline V CDR1 and CDR2: SGHVS, FNYEAQ. CDR3 amino acids: CASSSTGESGQPQHF. CDR3 nucleotide sequence: TGTGCCAGCAGCTCGACAGGGGAATCAGGTCAGCCCCAGCATTTT.

This clonotype was seen a handful of times. CDR3 region: CASSPRTSGSDEQFF. DNA for the CDR3: TGTGCCAGCAGCCCCCGGACTAGCGGGAGCGATGAGCAGTTCTTC. The V gene is TRBV7-9, the J gene TRBJ2-1; TRBD2 matches at 13 bases. With 5 bases clipped from V and 8 bases from J, the junction kept 6 bases outside the gene matches. The CDR3 has 15 amino acids. CDR1 and CDR2 (germline): SEHNR, FQNEAQ (reference sequence). Looking up the rest from reference TRBV7-9 and TRBJ2-1 gives the full variable domain: DTGVSQNPRHKITKRGQNVTFRCDPISEHNRLYWYRQTLGQGPEFLTYFQNEAQLEKSRLLSDRFSAERPKGSFSTLEIQRTEQGDSAMYLCASSPRTSGSDEQFFGPGTRLTVL.

The chain has TRBV9 and TRBJ2-2, with D unclear. CDR1 is SGDLS and CDR2 is YYNGEE in the germline V gene. The CDR3 extends over 13 amino acids. V lost 2 bases and J lost 5, with 7 bases in between. The CDR3 DNA reads as TGTGCCAGCAGCGTCGGAGCTACCGGGGAGCTGTTTTTT. It encodes CASSVGATGELFF.

For the CDR3, the DNA is TGTGCCAGCAGCCCCCCGTCCTCTGGGGCCAACGTCCTGACTTTC. Translating it yields CASSPPSSGANVLTF. The rearrangement links TRBV7-9 to TRBJ2-6; D gene unclear. This CDR3 is 15 amino acids long. Germline CDR1 SEHNR, CDR2 FQNEAQ (reference sequence). V shed 5 bases and J shed 0 bases, with 8 bases lying between them.

Concerning this clonotype itself: A clone one base away is much larger, so this may be a read error. V gene TRBV29-1 combines with J gene TRBJ2-7; no firm D call. The CDR3 sequence is 10 residues long. Germline loops: CDR1 SQVTM, CDR2 ANQGSEA. Trimming shortened V by 6 bases and J by 1 base, and 4 bases separated the two germline ends. The DNA for the CDR3 is TGCAGCGTAATGTCCTACGAGCAGTACTTC. It translates to CSVMSYEQYF.

This clonotype was seen a handful of times. The chain uses TRBV10-3 and TRBJ2-2; D ambiguous. Germline lookup yields CDR1 ENHRY and CDR2 SYGVKD. This CDR3 has 13 residues. Trimming removed 6 bases from V and 3 bases from J, with 8 bases in between. CDR3 in DNA: TGTGCCATCAGACGACAATACACCGGGGAGCTGTTTTTT. This sequence encodes CAIRRQYTGELFF.

This clonotype came up a few times. The chain is built from TRBV7-6 and TRBJ2-1; 12 nucleotides match TRBD2. This CDR3 is 17 amino acids long. J lost 5 bases, V lost 4 bases, and 9 bases had no gene match. The germline CDR1 and CDR2 sequences are SGHVS and FNYEAQ. The CDR3 here is CASSSVLAGGPDNEQFF. Written as DNA, the CDR3 is TGTGCCAGCAGCTCGGTCCTAGCGGGAGGGCCGGACAATGAGCAGTTCTTC.

V gene TRBV13 combines with J gene TRBJ2-7; D gene unclear. Trimming removed 3 bases from V and 7 bases from J, with 13 bases in between. The CDR3 extends over 13 amino acids. Germline V gene sequence: CDR1 PRHDT, CDR2 FYEKMQ (reference sequence). CDR3 protein: CASSLTLDKEQYF. The CDR3, as DNA: TGTGCCAGCAGCTTGACTCTAGACAAAGAGCAGTACTTC.

The chain links TRBV18 to TRBJ2-7; TRBD1 aligns across 10 bases. Trimming took 2 bases from V and 2 from J; bases not matched to a gene: 6. CDR1 and CDR2 (germline): KGHSH, LQKENI. The CDR3 runs 16 residues. The CDR3 region is CASSPARDRGPYEQYF. CDR3 nucleotide sequence: TGTGCCAGCTCACCAGCTAGGGACAGGGGACCCTACGAGCAGTACTTC.

This clonotype was picked up a small number of times. V and J are TRBV14 and TRBJ2-3; no firm D call. CDR3 length: 12 residues. Germline loops: CDR1 SGHDN, CDR2 FVKESK. With 2 bases removed from V and 2 bases from J, the gap between germline ends came to 2 bases. DNA for the CDR3: TGTGCCAGCAGCCAACTCACAGATACGCAGTATTTT. Amino acid sequence: CASSQLTDTQYF.

This clonotype was picked up a small number of times. The genes are TRBV9 and TRBJ1-4, with 8 positions matching TRBD1. CDR3 length equals 12 residues. The V and J ends lost 4 bases and 12 bases, in that order; junction bases with no gene match: 5. Per the germline V gene, CDR1 is SGDLS and CDR2 is YYNGEE. The CDR3 region is CASSLDREELFF. The CDR3 DNA reads as TGTGCCAGCAGCTTGGACAGGGAAGAACTGTTTTTT.

The V gene is TRBV29-1, the J gene TRBJ1-4, with D perhaps matching TRBD1 (6 bases). This CDR3 is 17 amino acids long. V lost 4 bases, J lost 0 bases, and 18 bases lay in between. The germline V gene has CDR1 SQVTM and CDR2 ANQGSEA. Here the CDR3 DNA reads TGCAGCGTTGTTATCTGGGGGCGAGGTGCAACTAATGAAAAACTGTTTTTT. Its protein is CSVVIWGRGATNEKLFF. Full variable domain (outside the CDR3, taken from reference TRBV29-1 and TRBJ1-4): SAVISQKPSRDICQRGTSLTIQCQVDSQVTMMFWYRQQPGQSLTLIATANQGSEATYESGFVIDKFPISRPNLTFSTLTVSNMSPEDSSIYLCSVVIWGRGATNEKLFFGSGTQLSVL.

This chain joins TRBV24-1 and TRBJ2-1, with D uncertain. With 5 bases removed from V and 6 bases from J, the gap between germline ends came to 13 bases. Per germline, CDR1 KGHDR and CDR2 SFDVKD. CDR3 length: 14 residues. In DNA, the CDR3 is TGTGCCACCAGTGTAGGAAGGATGAGCAATGAGCAGTTCTTC. Its protein product is CATSVGRMSNEQFF.

Only a few counts were recorded for this clonotype. The rearrangement joins TRBV7-9 to TRBJ2-3, with D unclear. This CDR3 has 13 residues. CDR1 SEHNR and CDR2 FQNEAQ come from the germline V gene (reference sequence). Between the trimmed V and J ends, which lost 3 bases and 3 bases, there was a span of 7 bases. This chain's CDR3 is CASSLSRTDTQYF. Written as DNA, the CDR3 is TGTGCCAGCAGCTTGAGTCGGACAGATACGCAGTATTTT.

The J gene is TRBJ1-2, the V gene TRBV27; a possible D gene is TRBD1 (5 bases). The CDR3 is 16 residues long. Germline assignment: CDR1 MNHEY and CDR2 SMNVEV (reference sequence). Trimming pared 5 bases from V and 2 bases from J, leaving 18 bases between. CDR3 coding DNA: TGTGCCAGCAGTCCCGGGACCGACTCCTTCAACTATGGCTACACCTTC. Encoded protein: CASSPGTDSFNYGYTF.

The chain combines TRBV6-1 with TRBJ2-5, with 8 bases that match TRBD1. With V trimmed by 6 bases and J by 0 bases, 9 bases remained unmatched. The CDR3 consists of 16 residues. The germline CDR1 and CDR2 sequences are MNHNS and SASEGT. The CDR3 here is CASSAPGQEYQETQYF. The CDR3 nucleotides read TGTGCCAGCAGCGCGCCGGGACAGGAGTACCAAGAGACCCAGTACTTC.

There are a few counts of this clonotype. The J gene is TRBJ2-7, the V gene TRBV5-1; weak D call: TRBD1 (5 bases). Trimming cost V 4 bases and J 7 bases, with 15 bases left between them. CDR3 length equals 13 residues. Germline V gene lookup returns CDR1 SGHRS and CDR2 YFSETQ. The CDR3, as DNA: TGCGCCAGCAGCCCCCCAGGTAGGGGTGAGCAGTACTTC. Amino acids: CASSPPGRGEQYF.

In DNA, the CDR3 is TGTGCCAGCAGCCAACAGGGAGACAGTCTTTCTGGAAACACCATATATTTT. Amino acids: CASSQQGDSLSGNTIYF. V usage is TRBV3-1 and J usage is TRBJ1-3, with a weak D call TRBD1 (5 bases). V was pared by 2 bases and J by 1 base, with 15 bases between. CDR3 length equals 17 residues. CDR1 and CDR2 (germline): LGHDT, YNNKEL (reference sequence).

This clonotype was recorded many times. V usage is TRBV11-2 and J usage is TRBJ2-7; weak D call: TRBD1 (5 bases). Germline CDR1 is SGHAT and CDR2 is FQNNGV. CDR3 length: 13 residues. The V end lost 3 bases, the J end lost 2 bases, and 8 bases lay between the germline ends. CDR3 in amino acids: CASSFRETYEQYF. The CDR3 DNA is TGTGCCAGCAGCTTCAGGGAAACCTACGAGCAGTACTTC.

This clonotype was detected a few times. This chain joins TRBV6-5 and TRBJ2-1; 12 bases agree with TRBD2. The length of the CDR3 is 17 residues. Germline values: CDR1 MNHEY, CDR2 SVGAGI. The V and J ends lost 4 bases and 4 bases, in that order; junction bases with no gene match: 8. The CDR3 here is CASSFTLGLAGYNEQFF. The CDR3 DNA follows: TGTGCCAGCAGTTTCACACTAGGACTAGCGGGGTACAATGAGCAGTTCTTC.

At least ten counts were recorded for this clonotype. CDR3 region: CSAREGFRRFEQYF. The CDR3, as DNA: TGCAGTGCTAGAGAAGGTTTCCGTCGTTTCGAGCAGTACTTC. The chain carries TRBV20-1 and TRBJ2-7; D call uncertain. The CDR3 sequence is 14 residues long. Between the trimmed V and J ends, which lost 0 bases and 6 bases, there was a span of 15 bases. Germline V gives CDR1 DFQATT, CDR2 SNEGSKA (reference sequence).

This chain joins TRBV27 and TRBJ2-1; 9 positions agree with TRBD2. The CDR3 covers 16 residues. Per germline, CDR1 MNHEY and CDR2 SMNVEV (reference sequence). Trimming cost V 1 base and J 4 bases; bases outside gene matches: 5. Here the CDR3 reads CASSLLAGGGYNEQFF. DNA of the CDR3: TGTGCCAGCAGTTTATTGGCGGGAGGGGGGTACAATGAGCAGTTCTTC.

This clonotype occurred a few times. The chain uses TRBV4-2 and TRBJ2-5; 8 nucleotides match TRBD1. The germline V gene encodes CDR1 LGHNA and CDR2 YNFKEQ. The CDR3 totals 16 residues. J lost 5 bases, V lost 0 bases, and 8 bases had no gene match. CDR3 nucleotide sequence: TGTGCCAGCAGCCAAGACCAGGGGGCGTTTCGGGAGACCCAGTACTTC. Translated: CASSQDQGAFRETQYF.

In its sample, this clonotype was seen a few times. The chain carries TRBV5-1 and TRBJ1-1; D is unclear. The CDR3 extends over 15 amino acids. Trimming removed 4 bases from V and 0 bases from J, with 13 bases in between. Looked up from germline, CDR1 is SGHRS and CDR2 is YFSETQ. The CDR3, as DNA: TGCGCCAGCAGCCCGGGAGCAGGCTTGAACACTGAAGCTTTCTTT. It yields the protein CASSPGAGLNTEAFF.